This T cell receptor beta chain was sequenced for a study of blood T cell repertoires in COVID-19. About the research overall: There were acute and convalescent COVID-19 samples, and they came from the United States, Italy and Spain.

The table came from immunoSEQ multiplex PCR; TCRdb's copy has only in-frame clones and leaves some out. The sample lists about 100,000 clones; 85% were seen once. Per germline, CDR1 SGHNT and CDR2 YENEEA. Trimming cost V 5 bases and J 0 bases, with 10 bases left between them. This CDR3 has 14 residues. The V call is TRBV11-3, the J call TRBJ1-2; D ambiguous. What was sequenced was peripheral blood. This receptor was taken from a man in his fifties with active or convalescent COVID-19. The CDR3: CASSPGLANYGYTF. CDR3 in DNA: TGTGCCAGCAGCCCTGGTTTAGCTAACTATGGCTACACCTTC. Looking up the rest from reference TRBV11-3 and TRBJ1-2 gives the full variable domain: EAGVVQSPRYKIIEKKQPVAFWCNPISGHNTLYWYLQNLGQGPELLIRYENEEAVDDSQLPKDRFSAERLKGVDSTLKIQPAELGDSAVYLCASSPGLANYGYTFGSGTRLTVV.